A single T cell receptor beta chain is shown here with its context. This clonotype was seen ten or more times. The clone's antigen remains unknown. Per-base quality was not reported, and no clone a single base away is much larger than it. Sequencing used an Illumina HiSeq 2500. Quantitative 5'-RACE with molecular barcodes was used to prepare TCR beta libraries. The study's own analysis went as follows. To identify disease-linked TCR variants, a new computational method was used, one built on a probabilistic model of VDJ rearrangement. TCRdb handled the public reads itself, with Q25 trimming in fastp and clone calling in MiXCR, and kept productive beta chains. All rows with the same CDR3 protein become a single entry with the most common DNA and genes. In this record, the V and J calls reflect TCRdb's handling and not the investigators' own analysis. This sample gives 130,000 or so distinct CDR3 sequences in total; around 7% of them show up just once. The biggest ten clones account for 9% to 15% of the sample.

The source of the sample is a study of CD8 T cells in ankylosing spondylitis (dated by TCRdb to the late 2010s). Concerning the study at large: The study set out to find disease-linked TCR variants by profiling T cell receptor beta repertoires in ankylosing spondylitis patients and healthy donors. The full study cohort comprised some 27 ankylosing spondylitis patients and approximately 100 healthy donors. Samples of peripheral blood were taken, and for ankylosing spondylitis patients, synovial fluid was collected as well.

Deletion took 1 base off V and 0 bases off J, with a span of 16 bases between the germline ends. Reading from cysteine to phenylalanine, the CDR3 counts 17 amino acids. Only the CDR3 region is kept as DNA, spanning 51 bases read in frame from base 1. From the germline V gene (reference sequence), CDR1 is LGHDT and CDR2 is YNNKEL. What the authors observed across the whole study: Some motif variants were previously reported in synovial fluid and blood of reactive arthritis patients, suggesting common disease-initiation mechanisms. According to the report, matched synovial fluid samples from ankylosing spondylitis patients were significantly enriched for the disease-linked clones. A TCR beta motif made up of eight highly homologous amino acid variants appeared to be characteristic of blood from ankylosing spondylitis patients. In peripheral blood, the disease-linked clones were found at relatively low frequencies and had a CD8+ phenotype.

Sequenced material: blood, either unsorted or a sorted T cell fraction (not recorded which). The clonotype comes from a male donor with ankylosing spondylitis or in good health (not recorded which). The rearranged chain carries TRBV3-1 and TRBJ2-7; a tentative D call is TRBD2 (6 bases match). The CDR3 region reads CASSQAFRRGSSYEQYF. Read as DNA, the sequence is TGTGCCAGCAGCCAAGCATTTCGACGGGGGTCCTCCTACGAGCAGTACTTC.